The 9 T cell receptor beta chains reported below all come from one sample, sequenced in a study of blood T cells in healthy people across ages. For the second PCR, which ran for roughly 6 to 12 cycles, a sample-barcoded 5' primer and a J-beta primer mix were used. TCRdb passed the 5' RACE reads through MiXCR, listing each CDR3 protein once. This sample carries some 1.7 million distinct CDR3 sequences, 28% of them seen once, and the ten largest clones take over 7%. Source material: blood. These receptors were obtained from a woman aged 25-40 years in good health.

The chain carries TRBV27 and TRBJ2-1, with 7 positions matching TRBD2. Germline CDR1 reads MNHEY; CDR2 reads SMNVEV (reference sequence). J was trimmed by 6 bases and V by 5 bases; bases with no gene match: 13. This CDR3 contains 16 residues. CDR3 nucleotide sequence: TGTGCCAGCAGTCCCCCCGTAGCGGGTTTATCCAATGAGCAGTTCTTC. This encodes CASSPPVAGLSNEQFF.

The chain combines TRBV4-2 with TRBJ2-5; 14 nucleotides line up with TRBD2. The J call may be in error: the DNA end matches TRBJ2-7 better. The germline V gene has CDR1 LGHNA and CDR2 YNFKEQ. This CDR3 is built from 19 residues. As DNA, the CDR3 is TGTGCCAGCAGCCACGAACGACTAGCGGGGGGGCGGGTGAGACACGAGCAGTACTTC. Translating it yields CASSHERLAGGRVRHEQYF.

This clonotype was seen more than once but under ten times. A much larger clone lies one base from this, so it may be a read error. The chain links TRBV6-2 or TRBV6-3 to TRBJ2-5, with D unclear. The J call may be mistaken, given a closer DNA end match to TRBJ2-7. The length of the CDR3 is 14 residues. Germline CDR1 reads MNHEY; CDR2 reads SVGEGT. The DNA of the CDR3 is TGTGCCAGCAGCAGGCTGGCGCGAAACTACGAGCAGTACTTC. Its protein product is CASSRLARNYEQYF.

The rearrangement uses TRBV6-2 or TRBV6-3 and TRBJ1-2; 8 nucleotides line up with TRBD1. Looked up from germline, CDR1 is MNHEY and CDR2 is SVGEGT. The CDR3 covers 14 residues. V shed 4 bases and J 4 bases; nucleotides not matched to a gene: 5. The CDR3 DNA sequence: TGTGCCAGCAGTTCGTGGACAGGGAGCTATGGCTACACCTTC. This translates into CASSSWTGSYGYTF.

About this clonotype: The junction does not match germline at one end; this may be a read error. CDR3: CAGSERLAVNNEQFF. CDR3 DNA: TGTGCCGGCAGTGAGAGACTAGCGGTAAACAATGAGCAGTTCTTC. The chain has TRBV6-1 and TRBJ2-1; 9 positions match TRBD2. Germline-derived CDR1 and CDR2 are MNHNS and SASEGT. There are 15 residues in the CDR3.

V is TRBV4-3 and J is TRBJ2-7; 8 bases agree with TRBD1. The J segment lost 2 bases and the V segment lost 2 bases, leaving 5 bases of the junction unmatched. Germline V gene data show CDR1 as LGHNA and CDR2 as YSLEER. This CDR3 spans 15 amino acids. The CDR3 protein is CASSQHQDRAYEQYF. The CDR3, as DNA: TGCGCCAGCAGCCAACACCAGGACAGGGCCTACGAGCAGTACTTC.

The V gene is TRBV11-2, the J gene TRBJ2-1; weak D call: TRBD2 (6 bases). The CDR3 covers 14 residues. Germline-derived CDR1 and CDR2 are SGHAT and FQNNGV. Trimming cost V 5 bases and J 4 bases, with 12 bases left between them. The CDR3 coding sequence is TGTGCCAGCAGCGCAGCGGGCGCGTACAATGAGCAGTTCTTC. Protein product: CASSAAGAYNEQFF. Full variable domain (outside the CDR3, taken from reference TRBV11-2 and TRBJ2-1): EAGVAQSPRYKIIEKRQSVAFWCNPISGHATLYWYQQILGQGPKLLIQFQNNGVVDDSQLPKDRFSAERLKGVDSTLKIQPAKLEDSAVYLCASSAAGAYNEQFFGPGTRLTVL.

The chain recombines TRBV28 with TRBJ1-5; 8 nucleotides agree with TRBD1. CDR3 length: 14 residues. Germline CDR1 and CDR2: MDHEN and SYDVKM. Trimming cost V 5 bases and J 5 bases; bases outside gene matches: 5. DNA of the CDR3: TGTGCCAGCAGTACCGGACAGGGTCATCAGCCCCAGCATTTT. Amino acid sequence: CASSTGQGHQPQHF.

V gene TRBV20-1 combines with J gene TRBJ2-7; TRBD1 agrees at 8 bases. The junction had 14 bases not matched to a gene; V was cut back by 1 base and J by 3 bases. The CDR3 is made up of 17 amino acids. In germline, CDR1 is DFQATT, CDR2 SNEGSKA (reference sequence). CDR3 loop: CSARGIWAPGTGYEQYF. As DNA, the CDR3 is TGCAGTGCTAGAGGTATTTGGGCTCCCGGGACAGGCTACGAGCAGTACTTC.